This TCR beta chain was sequenced in a study of cytotoxic CD8 clonotypes in ibrutinib-treated CLL. Sequencing was performed with immunoSEQ multiplex PCR; in TCRdb, only in-frame clones are kept and a portion is missing. The table has about 300,000 clones, approximately 79% seen once. This clone was observed a few times. The length of the CDR3 is 15 residues. Germline lookup yields CDR1 LGHNA and CDR2 YNFKEQ. Trimming took 0 bases from V and 5 from J, leaving 12 bases between them. The chain combines TRBV4-2 with TRBJ2-3; tentative D call: TRBD2 (5 bases). The TCR sequence derives from a human donor with chronic lymphocytic leukemia. The sequencing here drew on PBMCs, taken at disease progression, from a patient treated with ibrutinib. CDR3 residues: CASSQDLLVGDTQYF. CDR3 in DNA: TGTGCCAGCAGCCAAGATTTACTAGTTGGAGATACGCAGTATTTT.